The rows below give T cell receptor beta chains drawn from one sample of a study of blood T cell repertoires in COVID-19. Sequencing used immunoSEQ multiplex PCR; TCRdb keeps in-frame clones, though not all of them. This table has about 210,000 clones, 92% appearing once. The sequenced sample consisted of peripheral blood. The receptors stem from a man aged 30 to 39 with acute or convalescent COVID-19. Each CDR3 is given with its conserved first and last residue. A D gene is named only where the DNA matches it firmly. Size values are once, few and many counts, or a class for expanded clones, and some rows have none.

NA 17 NA TRBJ2-2 TRBV24-1 TGTGCCACCAGTGATTCCTGGGGGCGGATTACGGCCGGGGAGCTGTTTTTT CATSDSWGRITAGELFF
TRBD1 15 few TRBJ2-7 TRBV5-1 TGCGCCAGCAGCTTGTGGGGACAGGGGGCCGACGAGCAGTACTTC CASSLWGQGADEQYF
TRBD2 16 NA TRBJ2-5 TRBV7-9 TGTGCCAGCAGCATATTAGCGGGGGGTTACCAAGAGACCCAGTACTTC CASSILAGGYQETQYF
TRBD2 18 NA TRBJ2-1 TRBV23-1 TGCGCCAGCAGTCAATCGGGGTTTGCGGGAGGGCGGGGGAATGAGCAGTTCTTC CASSQSGFAGGRGNEQFF
NA 16 once TRBJ2-7 TRBV28 TGTGCCAGCAGTTTATTATCCGGGTTCGGCTCCTACGAGCAGTACTTC CASSLLSGFGSYEQYF
TRBD1 14 NA TRBJ1-1 TRBV5-8 TGTGCCAGCAGCCGGGACAGTATGAACACTGAAGCTTTCTTT CASSRDSMNTEAFF
TRBD1 12 NA TRBJ2-5 TRBV6-5 TGTGCCAGCAGTAACAGGGGTGAGACCCAGTACTTC CASSNRGETQYF
TRBD2 16 NA TRBJ2-1 TRBV5-6 TGTGCCAGCAGCAAGACTAGCGGGAAGGCTTTCGATGAGCAGTTCTTC CASSKTSGKAFDEQFF
NA 12 NA TRBJ2-7 TRBV30 TGTGCCTGGAGTGGACTGACCTACGAGCAGTACTTC CAWSGLTYEQYF
TRBD1 16 NA TRBJ2-4 TRBV18 TGTGCCAGCTCACCACCGACAGGGGAAGGCAAAAACATTCAGTACTTC CASSPPTGEGKNIQYF